The clone carrying this TCR beta chain showed up just a few times. Its antigen is currently unknown. Trimming took 6 bases from V and 3 from J; bases not matched to a gene: 3. Germline V gene sequence: CDR1 MNHEY, CDR2 SVGAGI. The CDR3 extends over 14 amino acids. cDNA synthesis used the whole RNA isolate, giving expressed TCRB sequences. Sequencing used immunoSEQ multiplex PCR; TCRdb keeps in-frame clones, though not all of them. Among around 140,000 clones listed, around 9.3% were seen once. The data belong to a study of beta chain features in type 1 diabetes. Study results and caveats: Patients with Type 1 diabetes showed moderately but significantly shorter TCRB CDR3s in all four CD4+ subsets.

Purities in excess of 95% were seen in all sorted populations. The chain combines TRBV6-5 with TRBJ2-3; 10 bases align to TRBD1. The sample was naive CD4+ T cells from blood. The clonotype was recovered from a man younger than 35 in good health. This chain's CDR3 is CASRWDRGTDTQYF. CDR3 DNA: TGTGCCAGCAGGTGGGACAGGGGAACAGATACGCAGTATTTT.